These T cell receptor beta chains were read from a single sample in a study of cytotoxic CD8 clonotypes in ibrutinib-treated CLL. Sequencing was performed with immunoSEQ multiplex PCR; in TCRdb, only in-frame clones are kept and a portion is missing. The sample yields 23,000 or so clones, roughly 65% seen once. Sample: PBMCs, taken after 24 months of ibrutinib treatment. These receptors all come from a human donor with chronic lymphocytic leukemia. The CDR3 runs from the conserved cysteine through the conserved F or W. Each record gives: CDR3 protein, CDR3 DNA, D gene, V gene, J gene, clone size. D genes are given only for firm matches. Size is stated for part of the rows, as once, few or many counts, or as a class when the clone is expanded.

CASSLLAGGTDTQYF	TGTGCCAGCAGCCTACTAGCGGGGGGCACAGATACGCAGTATTTT	TRBD2	TRBV14	TRBJ2-3	-
CASSLEAADYGYTF	TGTGCCAGCAGCTTAGAGGCAGCTGACTATGGCTACACCTTC	-	TRBV7-9	TRBJ1-2	-
CASSLWEGTYGYTF	TGTGCCAGCAGCCTTTGGGAGGGTACCTATGGCTACACCTTC	-	TRBV5-6	TRBJ1-2	once
CASSNDGGGHKNIQYF	TGCGCCAGCAGCAATGACGGGGGGGGACATAAAAACATTCAGTACTTC	TRBD2	TRBV4-1	TRBJ2-4	-
CATSDPGLAVTDTQYF	TGTGCCACCAGCGACCCGGGACTAGCCGTTACAGATACGCAGTATTTT	TRBD2	TRBV15	TRBJ2-3	-
CASSPGYEQYF	TGTGCCAGCAGTCCCGGCTACGAGCAGTACTTC	-	TRBV25-1	TRBJ2-7	-
CASSVARNYGYTF	TGTGCCAGCAGCGTAGCCAGGAACTATGGCTACACCTTC	-	TRBV9	TRBJ1-2	-
CASSENDRGYTF	TGCGCCAGCAGTGAGAACGACAGGGGCTACACCTTC	-	TRBV10-1	TRBJ1-2	-
CASSVASGRDKQFF	TGTGCCAGCAGCGTAGCATCCGGTAGGGACAAGCAGTTCTTC	-	TRBV9	TRBJ2-1	-
CSAEHYYGYTF	TGCAGTGCGGAACACTACTATGGCTACACCTTC	-	TRBV20-1	TRBJ1-2	-
CASSPGQGLHGYTF	TGTGCCAGCAGCCCGGGACAGGGTCTCCATGGCTACACCTTC	TRBD1	TRBV5-6	TRBJ1-2	many
CASSFEGAQGYTF	TGTGCCAGCAGCTTCGAGGGGGCGCAAGGCTACACCTTC	TRBD1	TRBV11-2	TRBJ1-2	-
CASSLFTSGGTDTQYF	TGCGCCAGCAGCTTGTTTACTAGCGGGGGCACAGATACGCAGTATTTT	TRBD2	TRBV5-1	TRBJ2-3	-
CASSPRLGITEAFF	TGTGCCAGCAGCCCCCGGTTGGGGATCACTGAAGCTTTCTTT	-	TRBV7-9	TRBJ1-1	-
CASRLTSRVSTDTQYF	TGTGCCAGCAGATTGACCAGCAGAGTAAGCACAGATACGCAGTATTTT	-	TRBV7-6	TRBJ2-3	-
CASSYGEGNTIYF	TGTGCCAGCAGTTACGGAGAAGGAAACACCATATATTTT	-	TRBV6-6	TRBJ1-3	-
CASRGAGGQETQYF	TGTGCCAGCAGGGGAGCGGGGGGACAAGAGACCCAGTACTTC	TRBD2	TRBV2	TRBJ2-5	-
CASVRTGILYEQYF	TGTGCCAGCGTTCGAACAGGGATCCTCTACGAGCAGTACTTC	-	TRBV5-6	TRBJ2-7	once
CASSLNPRANYGYTF	TGTGCCAGCAGCTTAAATCCCAGGGCAAACTATGGCTACACCTTC	-	TRBV7-8	TRBJ1-2	-
CASSMLAGGMTQYF	TGTGCCAGTAGTATGCTAGCGGGGGGGATGACCCAGTACTTC	TRBD2	TRBV19	TRBJ2-5	-
CASSENGLAGEKLFF	TGTGCCAGCAGTGAAAACGGGCTCGCCGGGGAAAAACTGTTTTTT	-	TRBV6-1	TRBJ1-4	-
CASSPKVAGHSYNEQFF	TGTGCCAGCTCGCCCAAGGTAGCGGGGCACTCCTACAATGAGCAGTTCTTC	TRBD2	TRBV18	TRBJ2-1	-
CASSPSDRTYEQYF	TGTGCCAGCTCACCATCGGACCGCACCTACGAGCAGTACTTC	-	TRBV18	TRBJ2-7	-
CASSEALGQGTTNVLTF	TGTGCCAGCAGTGAAGCCCTGGGACAGGGAACGACCAACGTCCTGACTTTC	TRBD1	TRBV6-1	TRBJ2-6	-
CASSQAARVHEQYF	TGCGCCAGCAGCCAAGCCGCCAGGGTCCACGAGCAGTACTTC	-	TRBV4-1	TRBJ2-7	-
CASSLFLWDRGNYGYTF	TGTGCCAGCAGCTTGTTTCTCTGGGACAGGGGTAACTATGGCTACACCTTC	TRBD1	TRBV5-6	TRBJ1-2	-
CAWAQPGQCYSNQPQHF	TGTGCCTGGGCGCAACCGGGACAGTGCTATAGCAATCAGCCCCAGCATTTT	TRBD1	TRBV30	TRBJ1-5	-